The 7 T cell receptor beta chains in this list originate from one sample, sequenced in a study of T cells in Graves' hyperthyroidism and ophthalmopathy. Amplified TCR beta CDR3 regions came from RNA transcripts. First-round RT-PCR of the TCR CDR3 relied on the HTBI primer set. From the multiplex PCR reads, TCRdb called clonotypes with MiXCR, one entry per CDR3 protein. Seen here are about 640,000 distinct CDR3 sequences, 20% to 25% observed once, and the top ten hold 34%. The sample consisted of blood. Receptor source: a young man with Graves' ophthalmopathy.

The chain joins TRBV6-1 to TRBJ2-7; TRBD1 might be the D (7 bases). From germline, CDR1 is MNHNS and CDR2 SASEGT. V lost 0 bases, J lost 3 bases, and 24 bases lay in between. CDR3 size: 19 residues. The CDR3: CASSEATGRTYTYNYEQYF. CDR3 nucleotides: TGTGCCAGCAGTGAAGCGACAGGGAGGACCTATACTTATAACTACGAGCAGTACTTC.

The gene calls are TRBV4-2 and TRBJ2-7; 9 bases match TRBD2. Germline V gene lookup returns CDR1 LGHNA and CDR2 YNFKEQ. Unmatched junction bases numbered 7, after V lost 0 bases and J lost 4 bases. The CDR3 is made up of 16 amino acids. The CDR3 loop reads CASSQEAEGLAYEQYF. The CDR3 DNA is TGTGCCAGCAGCCAAGAGGCGGAGGGACTAGCATACGAGCAGTACTTC.

This clonotype has ten or more counts. V is TRBV5-1 and J is TRBJ1-1, with a tentative D call TRBD1 (6 bases). Germline V gives CDR1 SGHRS, CDR2 YFSETQ. The V gene lost 2 bases and the J gene lost 2 bases, with 10 bases spanning the gap. This CDR3 spans 14 amino acids. The CDR3 sequence is CASSLSDRNTEAFF. DNA for the CDR3: TGCGCCAGCAGCTTATCGGACAGAAACACTGAAGCTTTCTTT.

This clonotype has a handful of counts. CDR3 residues: CASSFSPGSEQYF. CDR3 bases: TGTGCCAGCAGCTTCTCGCCAGGGAGCGAGCAGTACTTC. This chain uses TRBV11-2 with TRBJ2-7; D may be TRBD1 or TRBD2 (5 bases each). With 3 bases removed from V and 6 bases from J, the gap between germline ends came to 12 bases. The CDR3 spans 13 residues. Germline CDR1 is SGHAT and CDR2 is FQNNGV.

This clonotype was seen a handful of times. This chain connects TRBV6-1 to TRBJ1-1; TRBD1 aligns across 7 bases. Germline V gene sequence: CDR1 MNHNS, CDR2 SASEGT. The CDR3 runs to 14 residues. The V segment lost 6 bases and the J segment 0 bases; nucleotides outside the gene matches: 4. CDR3 coding DNA: TGTGCCAGCAGGATGGGACAGCTGAACACTGAAGCTTTCTTT. Its translation: CASRMGQLNTEAFF.

This clonotype was detected many times. This chain joins TRBV30 and TRBJ1-1; no reliable D call. V was shortened by 0 bases and J by 0 bases, with 11 bases between the two germline ends. CDR1 and CDR2 (germline): GTSNPN, SVGIG (reference sequence). CDR3 size: 15 residues. CDR3 DNA sequence: TGTGCCTGGAGTGTAATGTCTGGAATGAACACTGAAGCTTTCTTT. Its protein is CAWSVMSGMNTEAFF.

This clonotype appeared many times. This sequence joins TRBV3-1 and TRBJ2-7; possibly TRBD1 or TRBD2 for D (6 bases each). Germline V gene data show CDR1 as LGHDT and CDR2 as YNNKEL (reference sequence). CDR3 size: 13 residues. Trimming removed 6 bases at V and 4 bases at J, with 13 bases between. CDR3 sequence reads: CASRHEGGYEQYF. The CDR3 DNA reads TGTGCCAGCAGGCACGAGGGGGGATACGAGCAGTACTTC.